This record covers a single T cell receptor (beta chain). The V gene's germline CDR1 is LGHDT and CDR2 YNNKEL (reference sequence). The CDR3 loop spans 16 amino acids. Trimming cost V 4 bases and J 0 bases, with 13 bases left between them. The sample originates from a study of T cells after yellow fever vaccination. Each CDR3 protein gets one entry after TCRdb re-called the 5' RACE reads with MiXCR. The repertoire holds some 400,000 distinct CDR3 sequences, with around 6.4% as singletons. The J gene is TRBJ2-1, the V gene TRBV3-1; possibly TRBD2 for D (6 bases). This material consisted of PBMCs, taken 5 days after the yellow fever booster vaccination. The receptor comes from a man in his thirties or forties who received the YFV17D yellow fever vaccine. The DNA for the CDR3 is TGTGCCAGCAGCCTCACGGGACTCCGCTCCTACAATGAGCAGTTCTTC. It specifies CASSLTGLRSYNEQFF.